The 24 T cell receptor beta chains presented below share a single source sample, sequenced in a study of cytomegalovirus exposure and HLA in healthy donors. The primer mix had 60 Vbeta and 13 Jbeta primers. Assay used: immunoSEQ multiplex PCR; TCRdb lists only in-frame clones, some missing. The sample has 120,000 or so clones, 70% to 85% seen once; the top ten hold about 3.9%. The material sequenced was PBMCs. These receptors were obtained from a human donor in good health.

This clone was seen a few times. The chain has TRBV11-2 and TRBJ2-1; 7 bases line up with TRBD1. After removal of 3 bases from V and 6 bases from J, the junction contained 5 bases not matched to a gene. This CDR3 spans 14 amino acids. The germline gives CDR1 SGHAT, CDR2 FQNNGV. CDR3 residues: CASSLTGIGNEQFF. The CDR3 DNA sequence: TGTGCCAGCAGCTTGACAGGGATCGGCAATGAGCAGTTCTTC.

V is TRBV7-6 and J is TRBJ2-5; 9 bases match TRBD1. The CDR3 extends over 17 amino acids. The ends lost 5 bases at V and 2 bases at J; junction bases unmatched: 12. The V gene's germline CDR1 is SGHVS and CDR2 FNYEAQ. The CDR3 DNA reads as TGTGCCAGCAGCCTAAGGCGGCTCGGGACAGGGCAAGAGACCCAGTACTTC. This translates into CASSLRRLGTGQETQYF.

This clone has only one observation. V is TRBV28 and J is TRBJ1-2; D is unresolved. Deletions cut 10 bases from V and 2 bases from J, with 8 bases between. The CDR3 extends over 11 amino acids. Germline-derived CDR1 and CDR2 are MDHEN and SYDVKM. The CDR3 loop is CAIRINYGYTF. DNA for the CDR3: TGTGCCATTAGAATCAACTATGGCTACACCTTC.

The chain has TRBV6-5 and TRBJ2-1; D is unresolved. Germline assignment: CDR1 MNHEY and CDR2 SVGAGI. The V end lost 6 bases, the J end lost 4 bases, and 10 bases lay between the germline ends. CDR3 size: 13 residues. The CDR3 DNA is TGTGCCAGCAGCGTCTGGCAATACAATGAGCAGTTCTTC. Its translation is CASSVWQYNEQFF.

The chain combines TRBV5-4 with TRBJ1-6; TRBD1 agrees at 10 bases. Unmatched junction bases numbered 2, after V lost 1 base and J lost 7 bases. This CDR3 is built from 15 residues. Per germline, CDR1 SGHNT and CDR2 YYREEE (reference sequence). This CDR3 is CASSLLGQGNSPLHF. In nucleotides, the CDR3 is TGTGCCAGCAGCTTGTTGGGACAGGGGAATTCACCCCTCCACTTT.

The CDR3 nucleotides read TGTGCCAGCTCACCCACGGACAGGGGTTACAATGAGCAGTTCTTC. Amino acid sequence: CASSPTDRGYNEQFF. The genes are TRBV18 and TRBJ2-1; TRBD1 matches at 9 bases. The CDR3 contains 15 residues. Germline assignment: CDR1 KGHSH and CDR2 LQKENI. J was trimmed by 4 bases and V by 3 bases; bases with no gene match: 4.

CDR3 nucleotide sequence: TGTGCCAGCAGCCTTATAGGGGTCCAAGAGACCCAGTACTTC. Translated, it gives CASSLIGVQETQYF. The chain couples TRBV7-7 to TRBJ2-5; possibly TRBD1 for D (5 bases). Germline V gene sequence: CDR1 SSHAT, CDR2 FNYEAQ (reference sequence). There are 14 residues in the CDR3. V lost 5 bases to trimming and J lost 1 base, with 11 bases between them. Looking up the rest from reference TRBV7-7 and TRBJ2-5 gives the full variable domain: GAGVSQSPRYKVTKRGQDVTLRCDPISSHATLYWYQQALGQGPEFLTYFNYEAQPDKSGLPSDRFSAERPEGSISTLTIQRTEQRDSAMYRCASSLIGVQETQYFGPGTRLLVL.

The rearrangement uses TRBV29-1 and TRBJ2-1; TRBD2 aligns across 13 bases. Germline CDR1 reads SQVTM; CDR2 reads ANQGSEA. Unmatched junction bases numbered 5, after V lost 0 bases and J lost 9 bases. The CDR3 totals 15 residues. In DNA form, the CDR3 reads TGCAGCGTTGAAGACGGGACTAGCGGGATTAGTGAGCAGTTCTTC. This sequence encodes CSVEDGTSGISEQFF.

The CDR3 reads CASSVGGGLVGEQYF. The DNA of the CDR3 is TGTGCCAGCAGCGTAGGGGGGGGACTCGTCGGCGAGCAGTACTTC. V is TRBV9 and J is TRBJ2-7; 7 bases align to TRBD2. Trimming at V came to 0 bases and at J to 6 bases, leaving 9 bases not matched to a gene. Germline assignment: CDR1 SGDLS and CDR2 YYNGEE. This CDR3 region has 15 residues.

The V and J genes are TRBV5-1 and TRBJ2-7, with D possibly TRBD1 on 5 matching bases. V lost 0 bases and J 0 bases, leaving 13 bases between the germline ends. Germline CDR1 is SGHRS and CDR2 is YFSETQ. This CDR3 comprises 16 residues. CDR3 protein: CASSLAWGLTSYEQYF. In DNA, the CDR3 is TGCGCCAGCAGCTTGGCATGGGGCCTTACCTCCTACGAGCAGTACTTC.

J is TRBJ2-5 and V is TRBV5-1; 8 positions match TRBD1. Gene TRBJ2-7 matches the end of the DNA better, so the J call may be wrong. The CDR3 contains 14 residues. Germline CDR1 SGHRS, CDR2 YFSETQ. The CDR3 region has the DNA TGCGCCAGCAGCTTGTGGACAGGGAAGGACGAGCAGTACTTC. This gives the protein CASSLWTGKDEQYF.

The V gene is TRBV5-6, the J gene TRBJ2-7; D is undetermined. This CDR3 spans 14 amino acids. V was shortened by 4 bases and J by 5 bases, with 16 bases between the two germline ends. Looked up from germline, CDR1 is SGHDT and CDR2 is YYEEEE. CDR3 sequence: CASSPQVVPHEQYF. The DNA for the CDR3 is TGTGCCAGCAGCCCGCAGGTAGTCCCCCACGAGCAGTACTTC. Filled out from reference TRBV5-6 and TRBJ2-7, the complete variable domain reads DAGVTQSPTHLIKTRGQQVTLRCSPKSGHDTVSWYQQALGQGPQFIFQYYEEEERQRGNFPDRFSGHQFPNYSSELNVNALLLGDSALYLCASSPQVVPHEQYFGPGTRLTVT.

This clone was seen just once. The chain has TRBV10-3 and TRBJ1-1; 10 positions match TRBD1. The CDR3 has 16 residues. Germline V gene data show CDR1 as ENHRY and CDR2 as SYGVKD. Germline trimming cut 2 bases from V and 3 bases from J; bases unmatched to any gene: 6. CDR3 loop: CAISERPGTGDTEAFF. CDR3 nucleotides: TGTGCCATCAGTGAGAGGCCGGGGACAGGGGACACTGAAGCTTTCTTT.

The chain is built from TRBV5-6 and TRBJ2-5; the D is unclear. The DNA matches TRBJ2-7 better at its end, which makes the J call doubtful. The CDR3 is 12 amino acids. CDR1 is SGHDT and CDR2 is YYEEEE in the germline V gene. This CDR3 is CASSSFLYEQYF. CDR3 DNA sequence: TGTGCCAGCAGCAGTTTTCTCTACGAGCAGTACTTC.

This chain uses TRBV2 with TRBJ2-2; possibly TRBD2 for D (5 bases). Germline-derived CDR1 and CDR2 are SNHLY and FYNNEI. V was trimmed by 9 bases and J by 5 bases, leaving 10 bases between them. The CDR3 spans 12 residues. The DNA of the CDR3 is TGTGCCAGAGAGGGTATAACCGGGGAGCTGTTTTTT. It encodes CAREGITGELFF.

The chain combines TRBV7-9 with TRBJ1-1, with TRBD1 as a possible D gene (6 bases). From germline, CDR1 is SEHNR and CDR2 FQNEAQ (reference sequence). V was shortened by 1 base and J by 1 base, with 16 bases between the two germline ends. The CDR3 has 17 residues. The CDR3 DNA reads TGTGCCAGCAGCTTAGAACCCGAGACAGGCCCGAACACTGAAGCTTTCTTT. The encoded protein is CASSLEPETGPNTEAFF. The variable domain in full, with the rest retrieved from reference TRBV7-9 and TRBJ1-1, is DTGVSQNPRHKITKRGQNVTFRCDPISEHNRLYWYRQTLGQGPEFLTYFQNEAQLEKSRLLSDRFSAERPKGSFSTLEIQRTEQGDSAMYLCASSLEPETGPNTEAFFGQGTRLTVV.

The V call is TRBV10-3, the J call TRBJ2-3, with a weak D call TRBD2 (5 bases). The CDR3 has 14 amino acids. V lost 3 bases and J lost 2, with 9 bases in between. CDR1 is ENHRY, CDR2 SYGVKD, per germline. Here the CDR3 reads CAISESAATDTQYF. CDR3 DNA sequence: TGTGCCATCAGTGAATCAGCGGCCACAGATACGCAGTATTTT.

DNA of the CDR3: TGTGCCAGCAGTTTGTCGACAGTCGATAGGGGCTACACCTTC. It codes for CASSLSTVDRGYTF. V gene TRBV28 combines with J gene TRBJ1-2; possible D gene TRBD1, 5 bases. Germline loops: CDR1 MDHEN, CDR2 SYDVKM. Trimming took 3 bases from V and 8 from J, leaving 16 bases between them. The CDR3 covers 14 residues.

This chain links TRBV7-9 with TRBJ2-5, with D uncertain. Between the trimmed V and J ends, which lost 5 bases and 1 base, there was a span of 8 bases. CDR1 SEHNR and CDR2 FQNEAQ come from the germline V gene (reference sequence). This CDR3 is 13 amino acids long. CDR3 sequence reads: CASSRDGQETQYF. The CDR3 DNA sequence: TGTGCCAGCAGCCGCGATGGCCAAGAGACCCAGTACTTC.

The chain recombines TRBV7-9 with TRBJ2-3; possible D gene TRBD2, 7 bases. The CDR3 runs to 17 residues. Looked up from germline, CDR1 is SEHNR and CDR2 is FQNEAQ (reference sequence). Deletions cut 5 bases from V and 1 base from J, with 19 bases between. The CDR3 DNA reads as TGTGCCAGCAGCCCACGGGCGGGGGCAGGGGGCACAGATACGCAGTATTTT. Its translation: CASSPRAGAGGTDTQYF.

With respect to this clone: A read error may produce the germline difference seen at one junction end. This chain uses TRBV5-1 with TRBJ1-1; tentative D call: TRBD1 (5 bases). This CDR3 region has 11 residues. CDR1 is SGHRS and CDR2 is YFSETQ in the germline V gene. The CDR3 nucleotides are TGTGCCAGCAGCTCGACAGATGAAGCTTTCTTT. This translates into CASSSTDEAFF.

This clone occurred a few times. This chain connects TRBV28 to TRBJ2-1, with 10 nucleotides matching TRBD2. Germline CDR1 is MDHEN and CDR2 is SYDVKM. V lost 4 bases and J lost 1; bases outside the gene matches: 22. The CDR3 consists of 22 residues. The CDR3 bases are TGTGCCAGCAGTTCCTGGGGGTTAGCGGGAGGCAGGTCGGCGGGGTCCTACAATGAGCAGTTCTTC. Translating gives CASSSWGLAGGRSAGSYNEQFF.

The V call is TRBV15, the J call TRBJ1-3; possibly TRBD1 for D (5 bases). The CDR3 extends over 15 amino acids. Germline V gives CDR1 LNHNV, CDR2 YYDKDF (reference sequence). Deletions cut 0 bases from V and 7 bases from J, with 13 bases between. Written as DNA, the CDR3 is TGTGCCACCAGCAGAGAGGGGACTCTGTCGAACACCATATATTTT. Translating gives CATSREGTLSNTIYF. The whole variable domain, filled in from reference TRBV15 and TRBJ1-3, reads DAMVIQNPRYQVTQFGKPVTLSCSQTLNHNVMYWYQQKSSQAPKLLFHYYDKDFNNEADTPDNFQSRRPNTSFCFLDIRSPGLGDTAMYLCATSREGTLSNTIYFGEGSWLTVV.

CDR3 region: CASSLNGNPASGRSPLHF. The CDR3 DNA is TGTGCCAGCAGCTTAAATGGGAATCCCGCATCAGGGCGGTCACCCCTCCACTTT. The chain employs TRBV13 and TRBJ1-6; D possibly corresponds to TRBD1 (5 bases). Trimming cost V 2 bases and J 10 bases, with 24 bases left between them. The CDR3 is 18 residues long. Germline lookup yields CDR1 PRHDT and CDR2 FYEKMQ (reference sequence). The whole variable domain, filled in from reference TRBV13 and TRBJ1-6, reads AAGVIQSPRHLIKEKRETATLKCYPIPRHDTVYWYQQGPGQDPQFLISFYEKMQSDKGSIPDRFSAQQFSDYHSELNMSSLELGDSALYFCASSLNGNPASGRSPLHFGNGTRLTVT.